The entry that follows covers one T cell receptor (beta chain) sequence. Its matching antigen is unknown. This entry comes from a study of blood T cells in healthy people across ages. Findings and limits, study-wide: Not knowing donor CMV status may have confounded expanded clonotype changes. Long-lived and aged donors differed, with more naive CD4+ cells and higher diversity in the long-lived.

PCR was performed a second time for about 7 to 11 cycles using a sample-barcoded 5' primer and a J-beta primer mix. Samples each returned at least 2.5 million CDR3-containing paired-end reads. TCRdb called the 5' RACE reads again in MiXCR, with one record for every CDR3 protein. Found here are about 640,000 distinct CDR3 sequences, roughly three fifths of them singletons; the top ten hold over 30%. Total RNA was isolated from each sample in quantities of at least 6 micrograms. Sequenced input: blood. This clonotype was sampled from a man aged 55 to 70 in good health.

For the CDR3, the DNA is TGTGCCAGCAGTTTCAACCGGGGGGGCACTGAAGCTTTCTTT. Amino acid sequence: CASSFNRGGTEAFF. The gene calls are TRBV12-3 or TRBV12-4 and TRBJ1-1, with a tentative D call TRBD1 (5 bases). The CDR3 sequence is 14 residues long. Between the trimmed V and J ends, which lost 3 bases and 4 bases, there was a span of 12 bases.